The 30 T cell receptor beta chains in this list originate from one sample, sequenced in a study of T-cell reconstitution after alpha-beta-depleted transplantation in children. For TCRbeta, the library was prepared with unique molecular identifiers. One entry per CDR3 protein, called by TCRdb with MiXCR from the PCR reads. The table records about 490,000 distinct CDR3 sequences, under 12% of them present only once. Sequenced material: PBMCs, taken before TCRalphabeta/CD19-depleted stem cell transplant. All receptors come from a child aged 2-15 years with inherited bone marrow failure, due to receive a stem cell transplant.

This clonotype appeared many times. As DNA, the CDR3 is TGTGCCAGCAGTTTTCTCGCGGGAGGTGTTACAGATACGCAGTATTTT. Its protein is CASSFLAGGVTDTQYF. The chain joins TRBV12-3 or TRBV12-4 to TRBJ2-3, with 8 bases matching TRBD2. The junction had 8 bases not matched to a gene; V was cut back by 3 bases and J by 3 bases. The CDR3 spans 16 residues.

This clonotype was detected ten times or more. The CDR3 spells CASRPNTEAFF. For the CDR3, the DNA is TGTGCCAGCAGGCCGAACACTGAAGCTTTCTTT. This chain links TRBV12-3 or TRBV12-4 with TRBJ1-1; D unclear. The CDR3 has 11 residues. V lost 6 bases, J lost 1 base, and 3 bases lay in between.

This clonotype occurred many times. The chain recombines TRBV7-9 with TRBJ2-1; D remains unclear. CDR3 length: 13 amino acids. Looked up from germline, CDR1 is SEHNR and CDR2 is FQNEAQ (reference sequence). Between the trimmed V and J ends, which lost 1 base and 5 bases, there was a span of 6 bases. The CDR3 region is CASSLVDHNEQFF. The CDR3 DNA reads TGTGCCAGCAGCTTAGTTGATCACAATGAGCAGTTCTTC.

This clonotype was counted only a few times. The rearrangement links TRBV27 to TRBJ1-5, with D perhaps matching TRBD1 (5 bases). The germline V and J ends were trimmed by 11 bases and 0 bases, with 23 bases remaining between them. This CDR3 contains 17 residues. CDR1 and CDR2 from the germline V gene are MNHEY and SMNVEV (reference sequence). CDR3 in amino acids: CAAEAGMGGYSNQPQHF. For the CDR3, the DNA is TGTGCCGCAGAGGCAGGGATGGGGGGGTATAGCAATCAGCCCCAGCATTTT.

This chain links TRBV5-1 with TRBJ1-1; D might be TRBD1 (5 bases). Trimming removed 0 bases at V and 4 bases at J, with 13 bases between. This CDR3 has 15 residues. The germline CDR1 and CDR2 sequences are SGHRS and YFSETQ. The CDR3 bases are TGCGCCAGCAGCTTGGGTCCGGGGGAGGGCACTGAAGCTTTCTTT. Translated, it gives CASSLGPGEGTEAFF.

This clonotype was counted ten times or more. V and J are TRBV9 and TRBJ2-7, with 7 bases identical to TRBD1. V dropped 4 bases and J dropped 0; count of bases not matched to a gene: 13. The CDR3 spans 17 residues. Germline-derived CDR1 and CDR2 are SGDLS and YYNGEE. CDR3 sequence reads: CASSLDPNRGNSYEQYF. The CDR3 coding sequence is TGTGCCAGCAGCCTAGATCCGAACAGGGGTAACTCCTACGAGCAGTACTTC.

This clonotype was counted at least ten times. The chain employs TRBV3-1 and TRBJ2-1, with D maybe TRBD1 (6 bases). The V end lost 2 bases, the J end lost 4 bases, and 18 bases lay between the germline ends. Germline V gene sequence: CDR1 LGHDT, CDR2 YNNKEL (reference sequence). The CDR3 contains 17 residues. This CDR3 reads CASSQRPSGHHYNEQFF. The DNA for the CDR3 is TGTGCCAGCAGCCAACGCCCATCGGGACACCATTACAATGAGCAGTTCTTC.

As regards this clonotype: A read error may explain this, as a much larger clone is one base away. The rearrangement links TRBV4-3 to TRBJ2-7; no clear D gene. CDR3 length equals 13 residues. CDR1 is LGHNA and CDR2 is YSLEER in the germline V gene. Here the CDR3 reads CASSPEDSYKQYF. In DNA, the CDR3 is TGCGCCAGCAGCCCAGAAGACTCCTACAAGCAGTACTTC.

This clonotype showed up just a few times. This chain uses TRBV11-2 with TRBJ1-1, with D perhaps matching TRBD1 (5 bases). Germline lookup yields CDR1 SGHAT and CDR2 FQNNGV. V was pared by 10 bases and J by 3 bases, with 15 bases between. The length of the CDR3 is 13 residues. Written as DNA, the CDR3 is TGTGCCACCCTCAGGCGGGGGGACACTGAAGCTTTCTTT. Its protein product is CATLRRGDTEAFF.

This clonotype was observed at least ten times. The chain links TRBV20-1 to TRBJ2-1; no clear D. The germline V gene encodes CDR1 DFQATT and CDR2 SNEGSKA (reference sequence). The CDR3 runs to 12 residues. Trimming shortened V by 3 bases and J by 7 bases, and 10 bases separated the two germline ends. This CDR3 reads CSASPPGNEQFF. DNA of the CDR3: TGCAGTGCTAGTCCCCCCGGGAATGAGCAGTTCTTC.

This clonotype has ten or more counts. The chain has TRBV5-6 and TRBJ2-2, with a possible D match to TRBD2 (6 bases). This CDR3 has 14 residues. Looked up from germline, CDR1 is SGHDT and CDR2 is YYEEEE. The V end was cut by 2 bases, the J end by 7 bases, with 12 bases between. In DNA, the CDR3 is TGTGCCAGCAGCTTAACTCGGGGGATCGGGGAGCTGTTTTTT. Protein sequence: CASSLTRGIGELFF.

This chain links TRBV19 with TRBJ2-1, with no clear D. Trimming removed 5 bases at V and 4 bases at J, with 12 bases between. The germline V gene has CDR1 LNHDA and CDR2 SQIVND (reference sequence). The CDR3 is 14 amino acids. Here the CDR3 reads CASSVAWKYNEQFF. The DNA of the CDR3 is TGTGCCAGTAGTGTCGCGTGGAAATACAATGAGCAGTTCTTC.

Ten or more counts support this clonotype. This chain's CDR3 is CASSPIAGENSGANVLTF. The DNA of the CDR3 is TGTGCCAGCAGCCCGATAGCGGGAGAGAACTCTGGGGCCAACGTCCTGACTTTC. The chain couples TRBV4-2 to TRBJ2-6; 9 positions agree with TRBD2. CDR1 is LGHNA, CDR2 YNFKEQ, per germline. The CDR3 loop spans 18 amino acids. Trimming cost V 4 bases and J 0 bases; bases outside gene matches: 7.

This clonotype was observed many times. Written as DNA, the CDR3 is TGTGCCAGTAGTATAGACAGTAGCTCCTACAATGAGCAGTTCTTC. Translated, it gives CASSIDSSSYNEQFF. The chain is built from TRBV19 and TRBJ2-1, with D hard to call. V lost 0 bases and J lost 0, with 6 bases in between. The CDR3 spans 15 residues. From germline, CDR1 is LNHDA and CDR2 SQIVND (reference sequence).

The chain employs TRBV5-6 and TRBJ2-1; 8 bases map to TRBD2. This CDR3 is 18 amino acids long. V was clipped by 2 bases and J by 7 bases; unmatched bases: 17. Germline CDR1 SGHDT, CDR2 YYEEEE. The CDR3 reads CASSLLETTGGGRNEQFF. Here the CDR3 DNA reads TGTGCCAGCAGCTTATTGGAGACTACGGGAGGGGGTCGGAATGAGCAGTTCTTC.

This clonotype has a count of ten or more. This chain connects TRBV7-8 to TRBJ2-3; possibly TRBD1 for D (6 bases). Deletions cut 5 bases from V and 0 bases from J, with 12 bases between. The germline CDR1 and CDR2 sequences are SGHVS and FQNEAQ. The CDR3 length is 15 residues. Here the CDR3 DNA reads TGTGCCAGCAGCCGGCGGACAGCAAGCACAGATACGCAGTATTTT. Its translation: CASSRRTASTDTQYF.

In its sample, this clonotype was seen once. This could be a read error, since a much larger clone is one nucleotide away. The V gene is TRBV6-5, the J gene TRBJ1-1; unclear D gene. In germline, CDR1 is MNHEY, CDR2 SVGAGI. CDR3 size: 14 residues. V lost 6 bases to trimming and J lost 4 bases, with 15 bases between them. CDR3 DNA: TGTGCCAGCAGGTATCGGTGCTTACGCACTGAAGCTTTCTTT. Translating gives CASRYRCLRTEAFF.

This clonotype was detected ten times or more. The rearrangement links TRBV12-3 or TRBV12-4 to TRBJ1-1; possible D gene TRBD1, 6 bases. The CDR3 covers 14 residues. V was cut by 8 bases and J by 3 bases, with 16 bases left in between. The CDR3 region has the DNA TGTGCCAGCCGTAGGGGGGGCGCTGACACTGAAGCTTTCTTT. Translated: CASRRGGADTEAFF.

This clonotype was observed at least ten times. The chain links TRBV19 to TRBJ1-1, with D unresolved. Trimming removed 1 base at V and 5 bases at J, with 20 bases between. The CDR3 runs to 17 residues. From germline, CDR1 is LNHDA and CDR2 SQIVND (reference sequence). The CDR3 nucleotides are TGTGCCAGTAGTATAGTTTATGACCCTCAGGCTTGGACTGAAGCTTTCTTT. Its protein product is CASSIVYDPQAWTEAFF. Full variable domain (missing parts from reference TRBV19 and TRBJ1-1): DGGITQSPKYLFRKEGQNVTLSCEQNLNHDAMYWYRQDPGQGLRLIYYSQIVNDFQKGDIAEGYSVSREKKESFPLTVTSAQKNPTAFYLCASSIVYDPQAWTEAFFGQGTRLTVV.

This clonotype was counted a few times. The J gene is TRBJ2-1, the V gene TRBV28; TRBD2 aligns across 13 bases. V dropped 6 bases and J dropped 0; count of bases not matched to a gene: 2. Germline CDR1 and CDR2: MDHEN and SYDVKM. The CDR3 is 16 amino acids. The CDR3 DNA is TGTGCCAGCAGGGGACTAGCGGGGTACTCCTACAATGAGCAGTTCTTC. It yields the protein CASRGLAGYSYNEQFF.

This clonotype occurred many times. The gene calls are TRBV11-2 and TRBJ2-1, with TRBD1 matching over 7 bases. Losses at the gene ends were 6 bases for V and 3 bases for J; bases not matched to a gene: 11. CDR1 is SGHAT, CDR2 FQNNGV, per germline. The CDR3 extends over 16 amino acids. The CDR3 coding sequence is TGTGCCAGCAGTTCACAAAAAGGGGGCTTCTACAATGAGCAGTTCTTC. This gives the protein CASSSQKGGFYNEQFF.

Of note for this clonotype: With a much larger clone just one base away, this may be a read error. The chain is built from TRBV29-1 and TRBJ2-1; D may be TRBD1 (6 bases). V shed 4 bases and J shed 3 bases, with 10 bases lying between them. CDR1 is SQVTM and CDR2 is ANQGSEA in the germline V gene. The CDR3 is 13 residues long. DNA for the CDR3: TGCAGCGTTGCCACGGACAGCTACAATGAGCAGTTCTTC. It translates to CSVATDSYNEQFF.

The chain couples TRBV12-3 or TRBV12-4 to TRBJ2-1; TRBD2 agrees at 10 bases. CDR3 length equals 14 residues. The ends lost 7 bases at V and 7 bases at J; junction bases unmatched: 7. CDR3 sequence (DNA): TGTGCCAGCACAGGACTAGCGGACGAGAATGAGCAGTTCTTC. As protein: CASTGLADENEQFF.

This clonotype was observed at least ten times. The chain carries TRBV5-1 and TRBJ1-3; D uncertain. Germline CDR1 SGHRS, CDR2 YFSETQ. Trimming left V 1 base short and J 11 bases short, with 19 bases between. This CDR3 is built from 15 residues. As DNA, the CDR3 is TGCGCCAGCAGCTTGACCGCCGCCGATCGTGGGGCCATATATTTT. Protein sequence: CASSLTAADRGAIYF.

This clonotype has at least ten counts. CDR3 in amino acids: CATSRSGPGAQETQYF. The CDR3 DNA follows: TGTGCCACCAGCAGATCCGGCCCGGGGGCCCAAGAGACCCAGTACTTC. The gene calls are TRBV15 and TRBJ2-5; D may be TRBD1 or TRBD2 (6 bases each). This CDR3 has 16 residues. Trimming removed 2 bases from V and 1 base from J, with 14 bases in between. Germline assignment: CDR1 LNHNV and CDR2 YYDKDF (reference sequence).

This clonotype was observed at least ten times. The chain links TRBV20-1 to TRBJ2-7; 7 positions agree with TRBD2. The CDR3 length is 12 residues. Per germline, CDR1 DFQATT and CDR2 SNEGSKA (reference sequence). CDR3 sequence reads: CSARVAGYEQYF. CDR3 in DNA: TGCAGCGCGAGGGTAGCGGGCTACGAGCAGTACTTC.

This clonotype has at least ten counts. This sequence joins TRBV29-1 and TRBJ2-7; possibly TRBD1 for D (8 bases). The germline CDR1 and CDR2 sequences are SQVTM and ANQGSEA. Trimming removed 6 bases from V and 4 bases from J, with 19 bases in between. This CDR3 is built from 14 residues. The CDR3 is CSVKNRGGPYEQYF. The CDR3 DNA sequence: TGCAGCGTAAAAAACAGGGGGGGACCTTACGAGCAGTACTTC.

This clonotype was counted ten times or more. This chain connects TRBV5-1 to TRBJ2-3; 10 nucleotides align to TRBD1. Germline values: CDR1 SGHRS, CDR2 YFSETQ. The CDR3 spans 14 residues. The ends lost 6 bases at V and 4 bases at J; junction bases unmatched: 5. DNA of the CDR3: TGCGCCAGCACTTCGACAGGGGGCTCAGATACGCAGTATTTT. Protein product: CASTSTGGSDTQYF. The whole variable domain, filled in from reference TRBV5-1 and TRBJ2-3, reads KAGVTQTPRYLIKTRGQQVTLSCSPISGHRSVSWYQQTPGQGLQFLFEYFSETQRNKGNFPGRFSGRQFSNSRSEMNVSTLELGDSALYLCASTSTGGSDTQYFGPGTRLTVL.

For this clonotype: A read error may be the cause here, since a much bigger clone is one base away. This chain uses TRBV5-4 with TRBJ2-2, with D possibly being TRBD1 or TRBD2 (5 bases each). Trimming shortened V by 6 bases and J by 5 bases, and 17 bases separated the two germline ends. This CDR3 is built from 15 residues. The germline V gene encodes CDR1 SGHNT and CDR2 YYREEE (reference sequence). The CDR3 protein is CASTHRPAVTGELFF. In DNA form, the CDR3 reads TGTGCCAGCACGCACAGGCCAGCGGTAACCGGGGAGCTGTTTTTT.

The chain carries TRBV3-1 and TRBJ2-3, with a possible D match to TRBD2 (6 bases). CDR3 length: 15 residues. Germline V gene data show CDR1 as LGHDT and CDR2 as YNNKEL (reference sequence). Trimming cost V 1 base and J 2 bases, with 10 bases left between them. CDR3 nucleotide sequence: TGTGCCAGCAGCCAAGGGACTATATTCACAGATACGCAGTATTTT. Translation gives CASSQGTIFTDTQYF.